This is a list of T cell receptor beta chains from one sample in a study of shared clonotypes between healthy human individuals. Here immunoSEQ multiplex PCR was the method, and the copy in TCRdb shows in-frame clones only, minus some. The profile covers 500,000 to 700,000 clones, with roughly 95% appearing a single time and 0.11% taken by the ten largest. Sample: naive CD8+ T cells sorted from blood. The receptors shown here come from a woman younger than 45 in good health. Each CDR3 is given with its conserved first and last residue. D genes are given only for firm matches. The size entry is marked missing in some rows and otherwise reads once, few, many or a size class.

size	V	D	J	CDR3	DNA
NA	TRBV7-9	NA	TRBJ1-5	CASRPPGENQPQHF	TGTGCCAGCAGACCGCCGGGAGAAAATCAGCCCCAGCATTTT
NA	TRBV7-9	NA	TRBJ1-2	CASSLGDYGYTF	TGTGCCAGCAGCTTGGGTGATTATGGCTACACCTTC
few	TRBV27	TRBD2	TRBJ2-7	CASSLGSGSYEQYF	TGTGCCAGCAGTTTAGGTAGCGGGAGCTACGAGCAGTACTTC
NA	TRBV7-9	NA	TRBJ1-1	CASSFTNTEAFF	TGTGCCAGCAGCTTTACGAACACTGAAGCTTTCTTT
NA	TRBV4-2	TRBD2	TRBJ2-3	CASSQGTGGEDTQYF	TGTGCCAGCAGCCAAGGTACGGGAGGAGAGGATACGCAGTATTTT
NA	TRBV27	TRBD2	TRBJ2-7	CASRPGGGSYEQYF	TGTGCCAGCCGTCCGGGGGGTGGCTCCTACGAGCAGTACTTC
NA	TRBV5-1	NA	TRBJ1-1	CASSLVGPGMNTEAFF	TGCGCCAGCAGCTTGGTCGGTCCGGGCATGAACACTGAAGCTTTCTTT
NA	TRBV28	NA	TRBJ2-2	CASSLSGVPNTGELFF	TGTGCCAGCAGTTTATCTGGGGTACCGAACACCGGGGAGCTGTTTTTT
NA	TRBV28	NA	TRBJ2-3	CASSLGRGATDTQYF	TGTGCCAGCAGTTTGGGCAGGGGGGCCACAGATACGCAGTATTTT
once	TRBV27	NA	TRBJ2-1	CASSLSGVDEQFF	TGTGCCAGCAGTTTATCCGGTGTGGATGAGCAGTTCTTC
NA	TRBV28	TRBD1	TRBJ1-4	CASSLWTGATNEKLFF	TGTGCCAGCAGTTTGTGGACAGGTGCAACTAATGAAAAACTGTTTTTT
NA	TRBV2	NA	TRBJ2-7	CASTPTESRYEQYF	TGTGCCAGCACCCCGACAGAGAGCCGGTACGAGCAGTACTTC
NA	TRBV27	NA	TRBJ2-2	CASSLSMAAGISGELFF	TGTGCCAGCAGTTTATCGATGGCGGCCGGAATTTCCGGGGAGCTGTTTTTT
once	TRBV27	NA	TRBJ2-5	CASSTPAREETQYF	TGTGCCAGCAGCACCCCCGCTCGCGAGGAGACCCAGTACTTC
NA	TRBV28	TRBD2	TRBJ2-7	CASSYQSGGASYEQYF	TGTGCCAGCAGTTATCAGTCCGGGGGGGCCTCCTACGAGCAGTACTTC
NA	TRBV5-6	NA	TRBJ2-7	CASSLWLGELEQYF	TGTGCCAGCAGCTTGTGGCTAGGGGAATTGGAGCAGTACTTC
NA	TRBV28	NA	TRBJ2-1	CASSLSVYEQFF	TGTGCCAGCAGTTTATCAGTATATGAGCAGTTCTTC
NA	TRBV23-1	TRBD2	TRBJ2-2	CASSKNKREGPYTGELFF	TGCGCCAGCTCGAAGAATAAGCGGGAGGGCCCTTACACCGGGGAGCTGTTTTTT
NA	TRBV5-4	NA	TRBJ2-7	CASSYDSNSYEQYF	TGTGCCAGCAGCTACGACTCGAACTCCTACGAGCAGTACTTC
NA	TRBV5-4	NA	TRBJ1-3	CASSFRGAGGNTIYF	TGTGCCAGCAGCTTTCGAGGGGCAGGAGGAAACACCATATATTTT
NA	TRBV6-5	NA	TRBJ2-7	CASSYFGNYEQYF	TGTGCCAGCAGTTACTTCGGGAACTACGAGCAGTACTTC
NA	TRBV28	NA	TRBJ1-5	CASRPTIDGGNQPQHF	TGTGCCAGCCGTCCTACCATCGACGGAGGCAATCAGCCCCAGCATTTT
NA	TRBV6-1	NA	TRBJ2-7	CASSAYEQYF	TGTGCCAGCTCGGCGTACGAGCAGTACTTC
NA	TRBV27	TRBD2	TRBJ2-7	CASSLSLAGVNEQYF	TGTGCCAGCAGTTTAAGTCTAGCGGGAGTGAACGAGCAGTACTTC
NA	TRBV10-1	NA	TRBJ2-2	CASSEWDPSTGELFF	TGCGCCAGCAGTGAATGGGATCCTTCCACCGGGGAGCTGTTTTTT
NA	TRBV27	NA	TRBJ2-2	CASSLPERPGELFF	TGTGCCAGCAGTTTACCCGAGAGGCCCGGGGAGCTGTTTTTT
NA	TRBV10-1	TRBD2	TRBJ2-1	CASRSETSGPTYNEQFF	TGCGCCAGCAGATCCGAGACTAGCGGACCTACCTACAATGAACAGTTCTTC
NA	TRBV28	NA	TRBJ1-1	CASSDLAVRGVNTEAFF	TGTGCCAGCAGTGATCTCGCCGTGAGGGGCGTGAACACTGAAGCTTTCTTT
NA	TRBV28	TRBD1	TRBJ2-7	CASSSPTGPSNIYEQYF	TGTGCCAGCAGTTCCCCGACAGGGCCTTCAAACATATACGAGCAGTACTTC
NA	TRBV14	TRBD2	TRBJ2-3	CASSQLTSGSTDTQYF	TGTGCCAGCAGCCAACTTACTAGCGGTAGCACAGATACGCAGTATTTT
NA	TRBV5-8	NA	TRBJ1-1	CASSRGTGDEAFF	TGTGCCAGCAGCAGAGGGACGGGAGATGAAGCTTTCTTT
NA	TRBV27	TRBD2	TRBJ2-7	CASSYSAGGPREQYF	TGTGCCAGCAGTTACTCGGCGGGAGGGCCTAGGGAGCAGTACTTC
NA	TRBV5-8	NA	TRBJ1-1	CASSWTGGGLNTEAFF	TGTGCCAGCAGCTGGACGGGGGGAGGCCTGAACACTGAAGCTTTCTTT
NA	TRBV29-1	TRBD1	TRBJ1-2	CSVRGQGTYGYTF	TGCAGCGTACGGGGACAGGGTACCTATGGCTACACCTTC
NA	TRBV5-1	TRBD1	TRBJ1-1	CASSRGQGRTEAFF	TGCGCCAGCAGCCGGGGACAGGGGAGAACTGAAGCTTTCTTT
NA	TRBV28	NA	TRBJ2-1	CASHGGGDNEQFF	TGTGCCTCCCATGGGGGTGGAGACAATGAGCAGTTCTTC
once	TRBV27	NA	TRBJ2-2	CASSLPAGELFF	TGTGCCAGCAGTCTCCCGGCCGGGGAGCTGTTTTTT
NA	TRBV13	TRBD2	TRBJ2-7	CASSLPGLADEQYF	TGTGCCAGCAGCCTACCGGGACTAGCGGACGAGCAGTACTTC
NA	TRBV6-1	NA	TRBJ1-5	CASSVPAMDHQPQHF	TGTGCCAGCAGTGTCCCGGCAATGGATCATCAGCCCCAGCATTTT
NA	TRBV28	NA	TRBJ2-1	CASSKLVSVYNEQFF	TGTGCCAGCAGCAAACTAGTCAGTGTTTACAATGAGCAGTTCTTC
NA	TRBV7-8	NA	TRBJ2-7	CASSLGPIYEQYF	TGTGCCAGCAGCTTAGGACCGATATACGAGCAGTACTTC
NA	TRBV19	TRBD2	TRBJ2-1	CASSIALGLAGVTYEQFF	TGTGCCAGTAGTATAGCCCTAGGACTAGCGGGAGTTACGTATGAGCAGTTCTTC
NA	TRBV27	TRBD2	TRBJ2-7	CASSFTSGTLDEQYF	TGTGCCAGCAGTTTTACTAGCGGGACTCTTGACGAGCAGTACTTC
NA	TRBV2	NA	TRBJ2-7	CASSISDPGLTYEQYF	TGTGCCAGCTCTATCAGTGACCCCGGACTTACCTACGAGCAGTACTTC
once	TRBV10-3	NA	TRBJ2-1	CAISETEVPVHNEQFF	TGTGCCATCAGCGAAACGGAGGTCCCGGTCCACAATGAGCAGTTCTTC
NA	TRBV19	NA	TRBJ2-5	CASSSWTDQETQYF	TGTGCCAGTAGTTCGTGGACAGACCAAGAGACCCAGTACTTC
NA	TRBV2	NA	TRBJ2-7	CASSEGFSHEQYF	TGTGCCAGCAGTGAAGGGTTTAGCCACGAGCAGTACTTC
once	TRBV19	NA	TRBJ1-2	CASSMSENYGYTF	TGTGCCAGTAGTATGTCCGAAAACTATGGCTACACCTTC